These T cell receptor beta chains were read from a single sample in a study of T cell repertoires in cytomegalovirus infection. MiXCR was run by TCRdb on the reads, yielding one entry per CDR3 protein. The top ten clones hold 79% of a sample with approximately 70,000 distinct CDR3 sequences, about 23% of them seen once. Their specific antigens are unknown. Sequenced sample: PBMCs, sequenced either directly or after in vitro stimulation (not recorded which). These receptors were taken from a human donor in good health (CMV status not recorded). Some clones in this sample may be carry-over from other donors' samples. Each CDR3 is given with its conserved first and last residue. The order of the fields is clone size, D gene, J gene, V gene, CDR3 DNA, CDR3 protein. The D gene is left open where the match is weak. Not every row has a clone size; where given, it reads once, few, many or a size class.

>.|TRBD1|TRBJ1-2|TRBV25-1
TGTGCCAGCGCAAGACAGGGGGTCGATGGCTACACCTTC
CASARQGVDGYTF
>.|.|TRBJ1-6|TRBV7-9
TGTGCCAGCAGCTCTTACCGGGACCCAAATAATTCACCCCTCCACTTT
CASSSYRDPNNSPLHF
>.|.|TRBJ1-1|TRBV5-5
TGTGCCAGCAGCTTGTTTTGGAACACTGAAGCTTTCTTT
CASSLFWNTEAFF
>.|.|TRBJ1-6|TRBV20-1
TGCAGTGCTAGATCGGGGGGCTATTCACCCCTCCACTTT
CSARSGGYSPLHF
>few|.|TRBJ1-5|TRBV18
TGTGCCAGCTCACCGGACGAGGGCAATCAGCCCCAGCATTTT
CASSPDEGNQPQHF
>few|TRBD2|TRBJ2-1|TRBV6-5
TGTGCCAGCAGTCGTCCGGGACTAGCGGGGGGGGTCAATGAGCAGTTCTTC
CASSRPGLAGGVNEQFF
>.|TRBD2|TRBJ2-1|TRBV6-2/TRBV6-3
TGTGCCAGCAGCCGGGGACTAGCGGGAGATGAGCAGTTCTTC
CASSRGLAGDEQFF
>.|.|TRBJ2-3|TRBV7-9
TGTGCCAGCAGCTTAGCGCAGGGGAGCACAGATACGCAGTATTTT
CASSLAQGSTDTQYF
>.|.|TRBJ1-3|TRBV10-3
TGTGCCATCTCCGCGGGGGACGGAAACACCATATATTTT
CAISAGDGNTIYF
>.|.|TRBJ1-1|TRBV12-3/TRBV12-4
TGTGCCAGCAGTTCGGGTCTGCGATCGGAGGCTTTCTTT
CASSSGLRSEAFF
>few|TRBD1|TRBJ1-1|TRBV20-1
TGCAGTGCTAAGCCGGCAGGGGGAACTGAAGCTTTCTTT
CSAKPAGGTEAFF
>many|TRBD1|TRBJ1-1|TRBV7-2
TGTGCCAGCAGCTTAGTGACAGGGGTGGGCGGCACTGAAGCTTTCTTT
CASSLVTGVGGTEAFF
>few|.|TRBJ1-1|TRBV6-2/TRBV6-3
TGTGCCAGCAGTTACTATGGGCAGCGGAACACTGAAGCTTTCTTT
CASSYYGQRNTEAFF
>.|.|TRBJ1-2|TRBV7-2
TGTGCCAGCAGCCCACCGGGACTTGGCTACACCTTC
CASSPPGLGYTF
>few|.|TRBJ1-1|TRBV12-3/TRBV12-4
TGTGCCAGCAGTTTGGGCAGCCGGGGGTTGAACACTGAAGCTTTCTTT
CASSLGSRGLNTEAFF
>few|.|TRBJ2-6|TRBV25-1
TGTGCCAGCAGTACACACAGGAGCTCTGGGGCCAACGTCCTGACTTTC
CASSTHRSSGANVLTF
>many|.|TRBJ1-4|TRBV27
TGTGCCAGCAGCCGTCTTGCAACTAATGAAAAACTGTTTTTT
CASSRLATNEKLFF
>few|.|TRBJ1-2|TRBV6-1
TGTGCCAGCAGTGAAATACTTAGTACAGGGATCAACTATGGCTACACCTTC
CASSEILSTGINYGYTF
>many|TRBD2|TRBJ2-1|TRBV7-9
TGTGCCAGCAGCTTAGCGCGCAGCGGGAGGGCCGGTAATGAGCAGTTCTTC
CASSLARSGRAGNEQFF
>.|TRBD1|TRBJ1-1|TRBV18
TGTGCCAGCTCCCCCCAATCCGACAGGGGAGCTTTCTTT
CASSPQSDRGAFF
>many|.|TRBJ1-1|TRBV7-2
TGTGCCAGCAGCTTCCAGATGAACACTGAAGCTTTCTTT
CASSFQMNTEAFF
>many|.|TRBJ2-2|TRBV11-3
TGTGCCAGCAGCTTATTGGGGGGGAACACCGGGGAGCTGTTTTTT
CASSLLGGNTGELFF
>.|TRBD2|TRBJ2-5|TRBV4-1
TGCGCCAGCAGCCGAGTTCTAGCGGTTCAAGAGACCCAGTACTTC
CASSRVLAVQETQYF
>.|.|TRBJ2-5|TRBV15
TGTGCCACCAGCAGAGCGGGAGTGAGGGATCACCGGGAGACCCAGTACTTC
CATSRAGVRDHRETQYF
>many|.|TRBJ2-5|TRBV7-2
TGTGCCAGCAGCTTAGGTGGGAGGAGCGAGACCCAGTACTTC
CASSLGGRSETQYF
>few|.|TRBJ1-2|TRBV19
TGTGCCAGTTCCCCGGGGGCCTATGGCTACACCTTC
CASSPGAYGYTF
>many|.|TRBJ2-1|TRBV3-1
TGTGCCAGCAGCCAAGATGGTACCGACAATGAGCAGTTCTTC
CASSQDGTDNEQFF
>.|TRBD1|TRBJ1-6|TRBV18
TGTGCCAGCTCATGGGACAGGGATAAACGAAATTCACCCCTCCACTTT
CASSWDRDKRNSPLHF
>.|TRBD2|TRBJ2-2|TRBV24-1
TGTGCCACCAGTGACCCGCGGGAGTATACCGGGGAGCTGTTTTTT
CATSDPREYTGELFF
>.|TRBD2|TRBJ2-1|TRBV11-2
TGTGCCAGCAGCTTAGATAGCGGGAGTACACACAATGAGCAGTTCTTC
CASSLDSGSTHNEQFF
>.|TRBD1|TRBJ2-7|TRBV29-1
TGCAGCGTAACAGGGGGCGTAAGTTCCTCCTACGAGCAGTACTTC
CSVTGGVSSSYEQYF
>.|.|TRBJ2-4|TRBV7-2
TGTGCCAGCAGCGCAACAACCAGGAAAACCATTCAGTACTTC
CASSATTRKTIQYF
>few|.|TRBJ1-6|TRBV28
TGTGCCAGCAGTTTACAAAATTCACCCCTCCACTTT
CASSLQNSPLHF
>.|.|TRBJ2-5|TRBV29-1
TGCAGCGTTGATTTTGACGGGATTGAGACCCAGTACTTC
CSVDFDGIETQYF